This TCR beta chain emerged from a study of glioma-infiltrating T cells. Overall study findings and caveats: Gliomas, especially low-grade, showed above-expected tissue-blood divergence; non-neoplastic patients showed below.

With 1 base removed from V and 12 bases from J, the gap between germline ends came to 22 bases. The CDR3 spans 16 residues. The iRepertoire nested amplicon-rescue multiplex PCR amplified TCR alpha and beta CDR3s from RNA. Tissue mRNA or PBMC total RNA, 100-400 ng, went into one-step reverse transcription and amplification. TCRdb redid the calling of the multiplex PCR reads with MiXCR, one entry per CDR3 protein. The sample has about 3,900 distinct CDR3 sequences, roughly 30% seen once; the top ten hold roughly 24%. Points on this clonotype: Antigen: not known.

The sample comprised glioma tissue, nonneoplastic brain tissue, or PBMCs (not recorded which). The TCR sequence derives from a human donor with low-grade glioma or glioblastoma, undergoing nonglioma brain surgery, or in good health (not recorded which). The rearrangement uses TRBV12-3 or TRBV12-4 and TRBJ2-1; D is possibly TRBD1 (6 bases). CDR3 amino acids: CASSLEDRFSPYGQFF. The CDR3 DNA sequence: TGTGCCAGCAGTTTAGAGGACAGATTTTCCCCTTACGGGCAGTTCTTC.